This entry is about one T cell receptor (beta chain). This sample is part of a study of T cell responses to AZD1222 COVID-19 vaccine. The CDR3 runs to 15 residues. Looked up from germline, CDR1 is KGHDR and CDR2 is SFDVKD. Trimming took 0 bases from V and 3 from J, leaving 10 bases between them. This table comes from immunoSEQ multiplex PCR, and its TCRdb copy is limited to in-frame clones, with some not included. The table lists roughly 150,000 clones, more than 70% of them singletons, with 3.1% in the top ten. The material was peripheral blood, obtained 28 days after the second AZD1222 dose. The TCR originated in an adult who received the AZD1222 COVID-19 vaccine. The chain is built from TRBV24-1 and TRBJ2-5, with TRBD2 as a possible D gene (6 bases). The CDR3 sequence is CATSDLRLGEETQYF. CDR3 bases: TGTGCCACCAGTGATTTGAGACTAGGGGAAGAGACCCAGTACTTC.